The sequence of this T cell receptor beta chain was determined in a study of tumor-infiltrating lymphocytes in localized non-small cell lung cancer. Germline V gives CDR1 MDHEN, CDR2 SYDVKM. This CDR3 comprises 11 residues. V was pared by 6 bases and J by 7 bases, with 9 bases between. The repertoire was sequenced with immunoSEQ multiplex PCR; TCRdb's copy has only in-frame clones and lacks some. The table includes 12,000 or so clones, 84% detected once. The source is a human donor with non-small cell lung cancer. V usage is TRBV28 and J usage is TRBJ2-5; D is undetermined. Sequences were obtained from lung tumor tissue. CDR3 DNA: TGTGCCAGCAGATACAAAGGGACCCAGTACTTC. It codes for CASRYKGTQYF.